The present T cell receptor (beta chain) was sequenced within a study of shared clonotypes between healthy human individuals. Whole-study context: Researchers assigned three CD4 naive, three CD4 memory, two CD8 naive and one CD8 memory plate to each donor.

TCRdb's table, derived via immunoSEQ multiplex PCR, lists solely in-frame clones and lacks some. The sample has 950,000 to 1,100,000 clones; around 78% are singletons. Findings and caveats of the study: Sharing across four donors was highest in naive CD4 (around 5%) and lowest in memory CD8 (about 0.4%).

Notes on this clone: The antigen remains undetermined.

The receptor was derived from a man aged 18 to 30 in good health. Some clones in this sample may be carry-over from other donors' samples. Source material: memory CD4+ T cells from PBMCs. Regarding subset: CD45RA-negative fraction.

The CDR3 region is CAWKTGAPNTEAFF. CDR3 coding DNA: TGTGCCTGGAAGACAGGGGCCCCGAACACTGAAGCTTTCTTT. This sequence joins TRBV30 and TRBJ1-1, with TRBD1 matching 8 bases. CDR1 is GTSNPN, CDR2 SVGIG, per germline (reference sequence). CDR3 length: 14 amino acids. The V and J ends lost 4 bases and 1 base, in that order; junction bases with no gene match: 5.